This TCR beta chain was recorded in a study of CXCR3-negative and CXCR3-positive naive CD8 T cells. Findings and caveats of the study: Relative to CXCR3-negative naive cells, CXCR3-positive naive cells had more hydrophobic TRB CDR3s. The study found comparably high diversity in both naive subsets and much lower diversity in memory CD8+ cells.

To note about this clonotype: Its antigen remains unidentified.

All CD8+ T cell subsets were sorted in triplicate at 300,000 cells each. The method, 5' RACE with UMI labels, was used to prepare the TRB cDNA libraries. From its re-call of the 5' RACE reads, TCRdb lists each CDR3 protein once, without DNA. The sample totals roughly 71,000 distinct CDR3 sequences; its top ten clones hold around 1.5%. Germline V gene data show CDR1 as SEHNR and CDR2 as FQNEAQ (reference sequence). This CDR3 contains 14 residues. Sequenced: naive CXCR3- CD8+ T cells from blood. Subset described: CD45RO-CCR7+CD27+CD95- naive CD8+ T cells lacking CXCR3 (TNR3-). The source of this sequence is a human donor in good health. Some clones in this sample may be carry-over from other donors' samples. The V gene is TRBV7-9, the J gene TRBJ1-1. The CDR3 region is CASKSGGGHTEAFF. Variable domain in full (rest from reference TRBV7-9 and TRBJ1-1): DTGVSQNPRHKITKRGQNVTFRCDPISEHNRLYWYRQTLGQGPEFLTYFQNEAQLEKSRLLSDRFSAERPKGSFSTLEIQRTEQGDSAMYLCASKSGGGHTEAFFGQGTRLTVV.